This paragraph reports one TCR beta chain. Trimming left V 2 bases short and J 4 bases short, with 14 bases between. This CDR3 is 15 amino acids long. Germline CDR1 is LGHNA and CDR2 is YNFKEQ. Only in-frame clones appear in the TCRdb table, and some are missing; sequencing was by immunoSEQ multiplex PCR. Of about 70,000 clones detected, approximately 90% appear once; the ten largest clones hold approximately 6.8%. This sample stems from a study of blood T cell repertoires in COVID-19. Sample: peripheral blood. This chain connects TRBV4-2 to TRBJ1-2; D uncertain. The sequence was obtained from a woman aged 70-85 years with acute or convalescent COVID-19. DNA for the CDR3: TGTGCCAGCAGCCAAACGAGCGTCGCCTTCTATGGCTACACCTTC. Its translation is CASSQTSVAFYGYTF.